These T cell receptor beta chains were read from a single sample in a study of blood T cell repertoires in COVID-19. Clones were sequenced by immunoSEQ multiplex PCR, and TCRdb holds only the in-frame ones, with some missing. The table includes hundreds of thousands of clones, about 87% detected once. The sequencing input was peripheral blood. The receptors here all came from a woman aged 50 to 60 who had recovered from COVID-19. CDR3s include the opening cysteine and the closing phenylalanine or tryptophan. D genes are given only for firm matches. A row's size may be missing; if present it is once, few, many or a size class.

TRBD1 | TRBJ1-1 | . | TRBV2 | CASSGQVNTEAFF
TRBD2 | TRBJ2-7 | . | TRBV6-2/TRBV6-3 | CASSTTGGRGEQYF
. | TRBJ1-5 | . | TRBV28 | CASSSPGRNQPQHF
TRBD1 | TRBJ1-2 | . | TRBV2 | CASSEGGGQGFGYTF
TRBD2 | TRBJ2-1 | . | TRBV5-5 | CASNTLSGSSYNEQFF
. | TRBJ1-5 | once | TRBV19 | CASNSQGLNQPQHF
. | TRBJ1-4 | . | TRBV4-1 | CASSQFPVTNEKLFF
TRBD1 | TRBJ2-3 | . | TRBV6-5 | CASSHRGDTQYF
. | TRBJ1-5 | . | TRBV7-2 | CASSYDSTGQPQHF
TRBD1 | TRBJ1-5 | . | TRBV5-4 | CASSEGTGYSNQPQHF
. | TRBJ1-1 | once | TRBV7-2 | CASSPIRTAEAFF
. | TRBJ1-2 | . | TRBV28 | CASSPERGGARGRGYTF
. | TRBJ2-5 | . | TRBV10-3 | CAISESVAGQETQYF
TRBD1 | TRBJ1-1 | . | TRBV11-2 | CASNEQGRKAFF
TRBD1 | TRBJ1-1 | . | TRBV27 | CASSLRSGGGSAEAFF
TRBD1 | TRBJ1-1 | once | TRBV30 | CAWSVTVAGTAAFF
TRBD1 | TRBJ1-1 | . | TRBV2 | CASRWTGNTEAFF
TRBD2 | TRBJ2-1 | . | TRBV5-4 | CASSSQTSGGTGEQFF
. | TRBJ2-1 | . | TRBV5-1 | CASSTVLTDEQFF
. | TRBJ2-5 | . | TRBV29-1 | CSVEAVWGVKTQYF
TRBD1 | TRBJ1-4 | . | TRBV28 | CASRLQGAHEKLFF
. | TRBJ2-5 | . | TRBV5-1 | CASSGGGTQETQYF
TRBD1 | TRBJ1-5 | . | TRBV5-5 | CASSSRDRGSFSNQPQHF
TRBD1 | TRBJ2-7 | once | TRBV19 | CATVTHRDRTPYEQYF
TRBD2 | TRBJ2-7 | many | TRBV5-5 | CASTENTGTSGGAEQYF
. | TRBJ1-3 | . | TRBV28 | CASSLSGGNTIYF
TRBD1 | TRBJ1-1 | . | TRBV5-5 | CASSGGQGLALTEAFF
TRBD1 | TRBJ1-1 | . | TRBV6-2/TRBV6-3 | CASSYPRTGDKVFF
. | TRBJ1-3 | . | TRBV6-5 | CAITREISGNTIYF
TRBD2 | TRBJ2-1 | . | TRBV5-4 | CASSSSGSRGNEQFF
. | TRBJ2-7 | . | TRBV7-2 | CASSLTGYEQYF
TRBD1 | TRBJ2-7 | . | TRBV3-1/TRBV3-2 | CASSQGGTGTYEQYF
. | TRBJ2-7 | . | TRBV28 | CASSPRTLPYEQYF
. | TRBJ2-3 | . | TRBV4-3 | CASSQDTGTQYF
TRBD1 | TRBJ1-5 | . | TRBV28 | CASSGSGQGASEPQHF
TRBD1 | TRBJ1-1 | . | TRBV7-8 | CASSFTGDEAFF
TRBD2 | TRBJ2-1 | . | TRBV7-3 | CASSSLAGTYNEQFF
. | TRBJ2-3 | once | TRBV5-1 | CASSSRGSSISTDTQYF
TRBD1 | TRBJ2-3 | . | TRBV9 | CASSVGQGASGTDTQYF
. | TRBJ1-2 | . | TRBV14 | CASSQVARDPNYGYTF
. | TRBJ2-5 | . | TRBV27 | CASSLGFPTPTQYF
TRBD2 | TRBJ2-3 | . | TRBV7-9 | CASSLNAGGTDTQYF
TRBD2 | TRBJ2-7 | . | TRBV13 | CASSSTGLAGGTYEQYF
TRBD1 | TRBJ1-6 | . | TRBV3-1/TRBV3-2 | CASSRDRVASPLHF
TRBD2 | TRBJ2-5 | once | TRBV28 | CASSFTQRGKETQYF
TRBD2 | TRBJ2-7 | once | TRBV27 | CASRPPSAGGFYEQYF
. | TRBJ1-4 | . | TRBV9 | CASSVVPGEKLFF
TRBD1 | TRBJ2-3 | . | TRBV6-5 | CASRIRTGRTDTQYF
. | TRBJ2-7 | . | TRBV30 | CAWNRQLVASYEQYF
TRBD1 | TRBJ1-6 | once | TRBV6-5 | CASSGGTGRISPLHF
. | TRBJ2-2 | . | TRBV5-1 | CASSPGGSGTATGELFF
. | TRBJ2-7 | . | TRBV5-6 | CASSPGGPDGEQYF
. | TRBJ1-6 | . | TRBV12-2 | CASRTLWGGYNSPLHF
TRBD1 | TRBJ2-2 | . | TRBV19 | CASSIGDRVHGELFF
. | TRBJ1-1 | . | TRBV28 | CASSHREAFF
. | TRBJ1-1 | . | TRBV30 | CANTPPGNTEAFF
. | TRBJ2-2 | . | TRBV6-2/TRBV6-3 | CASSYSRAGNNRARTGELFF